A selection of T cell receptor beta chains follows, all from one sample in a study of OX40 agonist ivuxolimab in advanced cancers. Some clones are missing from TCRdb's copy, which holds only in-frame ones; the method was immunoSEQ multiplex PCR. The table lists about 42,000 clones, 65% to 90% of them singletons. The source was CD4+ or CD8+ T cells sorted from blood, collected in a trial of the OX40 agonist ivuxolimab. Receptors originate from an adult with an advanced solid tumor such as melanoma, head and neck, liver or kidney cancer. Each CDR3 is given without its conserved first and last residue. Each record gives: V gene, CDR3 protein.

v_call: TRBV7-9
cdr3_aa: ASSSPGGSAGELF

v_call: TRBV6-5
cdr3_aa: ASSTLAGKMDTQY

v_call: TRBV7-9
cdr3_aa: ASSFTGTGQYEQY

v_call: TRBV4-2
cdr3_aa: ASSQDRAGSGRMNTEAF

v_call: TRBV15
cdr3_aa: ATRGKGQGPEQY

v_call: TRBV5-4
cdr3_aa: ASSLRVSDLSGYT

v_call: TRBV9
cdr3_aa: ASSLTDSGGSQETQY

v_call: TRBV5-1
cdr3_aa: ASSLYLAGNNEQF

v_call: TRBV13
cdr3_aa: ASSLGDPGELF

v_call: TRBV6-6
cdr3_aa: ASSYLGQGANEQY

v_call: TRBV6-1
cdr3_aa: ASSDPTGWYEQY

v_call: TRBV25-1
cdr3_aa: ASSEDRGNQPQH

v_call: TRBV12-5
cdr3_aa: ASGPRGTEAF

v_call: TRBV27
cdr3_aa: ASSLAGGTHEQY

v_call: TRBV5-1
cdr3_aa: ASRSIAGGPDEQF

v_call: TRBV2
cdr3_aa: ASSADAGVGYGYT

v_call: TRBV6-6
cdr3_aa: ASSYLGQGRTGELF

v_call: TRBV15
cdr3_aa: ATSSQTGNYEQY

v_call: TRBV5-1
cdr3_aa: ASKRTGVAYNEQF

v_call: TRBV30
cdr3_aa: AWSVYAEAF

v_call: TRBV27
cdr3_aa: ASSRDGVHEQY

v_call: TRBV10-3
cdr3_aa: AISESINEKLF

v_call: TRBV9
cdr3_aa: ASSVGGGTYEQY

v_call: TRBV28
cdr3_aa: ASSFGRLDVLH

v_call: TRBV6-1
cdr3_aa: ASIRSRGNTEAF

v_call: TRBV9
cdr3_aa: ASSVAGTSYYEQY

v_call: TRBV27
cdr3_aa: ASSLGGGSQPQH

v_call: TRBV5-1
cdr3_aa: ASSPRGGAVYEQY

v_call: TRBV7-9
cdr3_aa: ASSLVASYT

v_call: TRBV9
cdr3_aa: ASSTHDGTRYQETQY

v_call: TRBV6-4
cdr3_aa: ASIERGSYNEQF

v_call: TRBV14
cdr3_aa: ASSQDSIDRTTEAF

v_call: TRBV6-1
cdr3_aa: ASSEGQGSNSPLH